Below, one T cell receptor beta chain is given with its context. Its antigen is not known. The data stem from a study of blood T cells in healthy people across ages. For the study at large: With template switching, about one barcoded beta molecule was captured per two T cells.

Trimming cost V 5 bases and J 5 bases, with 15 bases left between them. Per the germline V gene, CDR1 is SNHLY and CDR2 is FYNNEI. This CDR3 spans 14 amino acids. The second PCR ran roughly 6 to 11 cycles with a sample-barcoded 5' primer and J-beta primers. Every cDNA molecule bore a tag from a template-switch adaptor containing 12 random nucleotides. Each CDR3 protein gets one entry after TCRdb re-called the 5' RACE reads with MiXCR. The table has about 1.8 million distinct CDR3 sequences, around 48% seen once. Study-wide findings and caveats: Unknown CMV status may confound age-related changes in expanded clones. Strong correlation existed between TCR beta diversity and naive T cell percentage.

The source is a woman in her thirties or forties in good health. The V call is TRBV2, the J call TRBJ1-2, with D possibly TRBD1 on 5 matching bases. The sequenced sample was blood. The CDR3 DNA sequence: TGTGCCAGCAGTTCCGGGACTTCCCATTATGGCTACACCTTC. Its translation: CASSSGTSHYGYTF.